This T cell receptor beta chain is from a study of blood T cell repertoires in COVID-19. Across the study: COVID-19 samples collected from the United States, Italy and Spain covered acute and convalescent phases. The analysed material was cDNA or gDNA that came from T cells, B-cell-depleted T cells, or PBMCs.

One Seattle source followed patients from active infection through their disease course. In the original processing: Reference gene primer amplification yielded estimated nucleated cell counts. Assay used: immunoSEQ multiplex PCR; TCRdb lists only in-frame clones, some missing. The V and J calls and clone size come from that table; D and trimming were worked out from the DNA. The data contain some 130,000 clones, 80% to 90% of them seen just once; the ten biggest clones take up less than 4.5%. CDR1 is WSHSY and CDR2 is SAAADI in the germline V gene. The CDR3 consists of 13 residues. Trimming at V came to 6 bases and at J to 7 bases, leaving 2 bases not matched to a gene.

Sequencing input: peripheral blood. This clonotype was obtained from a man in his sixties with COVID-19, enrolled during active disease. The chain combines TRBV10-2 with TRBJ2-1; TRBD2 aligns across 11 bases. Here the CDR3 reads CASRLAGENEQFF. The CDR3, as DNA: TGCGCCAGCAGACTAGCGGGGGAGAATGAGCAGTTCTTC.